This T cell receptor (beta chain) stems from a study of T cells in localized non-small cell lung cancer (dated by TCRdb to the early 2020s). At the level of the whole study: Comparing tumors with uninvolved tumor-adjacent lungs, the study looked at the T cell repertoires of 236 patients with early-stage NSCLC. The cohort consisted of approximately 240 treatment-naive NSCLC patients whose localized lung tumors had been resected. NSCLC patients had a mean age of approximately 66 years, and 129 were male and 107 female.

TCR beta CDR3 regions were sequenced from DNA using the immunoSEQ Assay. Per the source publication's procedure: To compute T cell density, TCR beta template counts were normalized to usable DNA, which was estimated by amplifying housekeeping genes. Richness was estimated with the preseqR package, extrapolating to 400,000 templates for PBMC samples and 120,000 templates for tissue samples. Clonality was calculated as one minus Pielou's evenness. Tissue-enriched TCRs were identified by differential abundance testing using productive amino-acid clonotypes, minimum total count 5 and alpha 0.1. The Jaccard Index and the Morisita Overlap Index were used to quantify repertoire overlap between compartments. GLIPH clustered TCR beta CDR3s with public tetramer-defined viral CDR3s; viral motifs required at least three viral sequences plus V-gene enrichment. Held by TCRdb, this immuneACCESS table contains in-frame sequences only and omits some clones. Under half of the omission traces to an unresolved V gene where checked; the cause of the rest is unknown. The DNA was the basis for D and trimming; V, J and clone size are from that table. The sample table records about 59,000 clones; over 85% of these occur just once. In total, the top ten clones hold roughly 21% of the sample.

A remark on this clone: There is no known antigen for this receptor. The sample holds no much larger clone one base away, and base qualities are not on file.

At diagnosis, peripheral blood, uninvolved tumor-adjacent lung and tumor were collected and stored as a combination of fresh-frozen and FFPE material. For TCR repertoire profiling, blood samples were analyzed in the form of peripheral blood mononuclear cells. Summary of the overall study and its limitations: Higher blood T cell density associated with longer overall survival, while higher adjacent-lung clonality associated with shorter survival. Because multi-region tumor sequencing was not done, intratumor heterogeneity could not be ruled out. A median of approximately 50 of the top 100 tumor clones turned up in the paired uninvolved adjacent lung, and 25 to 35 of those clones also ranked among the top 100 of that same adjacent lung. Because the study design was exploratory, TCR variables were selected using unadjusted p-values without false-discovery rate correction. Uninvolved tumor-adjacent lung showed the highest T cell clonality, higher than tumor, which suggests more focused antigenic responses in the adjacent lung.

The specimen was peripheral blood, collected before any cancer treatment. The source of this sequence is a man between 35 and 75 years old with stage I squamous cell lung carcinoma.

At the DNA level, the sequence is TGCAGCGTTGAAGAGGGTTATGGCTACACCTTC. Translated, this gives CSVEEGYGYTF. In this chain, TRBV29-1 is recombined with TRBJ1-2, with no D gene named confidently. The V and J ends are trimmed by 0 bases and 5 bases, leaving 4 bases between them. From the germline V gene, CDR1 is SQVTM and CDR2 is ANQGSEA. The CDR3, cysteine through phenylalanine, is 11 amino acids long. Only the CDR3 part of the read is kept: 33 bases, read in frame from the first base.